This TCR beta chain was captured by sequencing in a study of tumor-infiltrating lymphocytes in localized non-small cell lung cancer. The overall study: The cohort mixed smokers and never-smokers, several histologies, and some post-neoadjuvant-chemotherapy samples. Study-level results: Compared with uninvolved lung, tumors showed higher T cell infiltration by TCRbeta sequencing. Different pieces of the same tissue were used for each assay.

V was clipped by 9 bases and J by 2 bases, with 20 bases between them. Germline assignment: CDR1 SGHNT and CDR2 YYREEE (reference sequence). There are 15 residues in the CDR3. Some clones are missing from TCRdb's copy, which holds only in-frame ones; the method was immunoSEQ multiplex PCR. Among about 23,000 clones listed, roughly 66% were seen once. Note on this clone: Its antigen remains unknown.

The chain links TRBV5-4 to TRBJ1-1; tentatively, D is TRBD1 (6 bases). The specimen sequenced was lung tumor tissue. This sequence originates from a human donor with non-small cell lung cancer. The CDR3 sequence is CAIHPGGPDNTEAFF. The DNA for the CDR3 is TGTGCCATCCACCCGGGGGGGCCAGATAACACTGAAGCTTTCTTT.